This TCR beta chain is from a study of early T cells in non-severe SARS-CoV-2 infection. With 2 bases removed from V and 6 bases from J, the gap between germline ends came to 5 bases. CDR1 is MNHNY, CDR2 SVGAGI, per germline (reference sequence). This CDR3 region has 11 residues. TCRdb re-derived calls from the 5' RACE reads in MiXCR, one entry per CDR3 protein. This sample carries about 89,000 distinct CDR3 sequences, roughly 17% of them seen once, and the ten largest clones take about 4.7%. This TCR was recovered from an adult who was a healthcare worker with PCR-confirmed SARS-CoV-2 infection or an uninfected control (not recorded which). The chain couples TRBV6-6 to TRBJ2-7; D unresolved. Sequenced here: whole blood, sampled at baseline. The CDR3 DNA follows: TGTGCCAGCAGTTACCAAAGCGAGCAGTACTTC. This encodes CASSYQSEQYF.